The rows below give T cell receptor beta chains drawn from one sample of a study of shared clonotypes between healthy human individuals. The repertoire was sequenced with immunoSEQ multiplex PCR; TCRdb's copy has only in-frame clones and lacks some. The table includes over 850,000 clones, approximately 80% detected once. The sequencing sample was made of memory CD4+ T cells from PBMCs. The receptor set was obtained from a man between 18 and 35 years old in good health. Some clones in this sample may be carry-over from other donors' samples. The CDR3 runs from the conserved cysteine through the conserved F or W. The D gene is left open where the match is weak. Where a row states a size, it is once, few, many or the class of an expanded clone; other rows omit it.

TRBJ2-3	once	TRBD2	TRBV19	CASKRLAGADTQYF	TGTGCCAGCAAGAGACTAGCGGGAGCTGATACGCAGTATTTT
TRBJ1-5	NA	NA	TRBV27	CASRPRSLTGPQHF	TGTGCCAGCAGGCCCAGGTCACTAACGGGCCCCCAGCATTTT
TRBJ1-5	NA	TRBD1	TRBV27	CASSARGLVNQPQHF	TGTGCCAGCAGCGCCAGGGGGCTCGTCAATCAGCCCCAGCATTTT
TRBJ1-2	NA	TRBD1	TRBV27	CASSPLRDSDPPYGYTF	TGTGCCAGCAGTCCCCTAAGGGACAGCGACCCTCCCTATGGCTACACCTTC
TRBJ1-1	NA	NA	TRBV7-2	CASSPGFPMNTEAFF	TGTGCCAGCAGTCCAGGGTTTCCTATGAACACTGAAGCTTTCTTT
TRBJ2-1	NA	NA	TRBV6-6	CASSLLPGSYNEQFF	TGTGCCAGCAGTTTGCTCCCGGGCTCCTACAATGAGCAGTTCTTC
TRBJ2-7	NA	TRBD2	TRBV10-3	CALGTSGGEQYF	TGTGCCCTCGGGACGTCGGGGGGAGAGCAGTACTTC
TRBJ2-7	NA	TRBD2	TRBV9	CASSVGSSGRSYEQYF	TGTGCCAGCAGCGTAGGGAGTAGCGGGAGGTCCTACGAGCAGTACTTC
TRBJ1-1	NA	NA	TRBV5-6	CASSFGTASNTEAFF	TGTGCCAGCAGCTTTGGGACCGCGAGTAACACTGAAGCTTTCTTT
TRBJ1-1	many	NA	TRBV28	CASSLAVLTSEAFF	TGTGCCAGCAGTTTAGCAGTCCTCACTTCCGAAGCTTTCTTT
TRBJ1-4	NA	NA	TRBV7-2	CASSLNRDEKLFF	TGTGCCAGCAGCCTCAACAGGGATGAAAAACTGTTTTTT
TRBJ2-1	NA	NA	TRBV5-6	CASSQRPLRWFNEQFF	TGTGCCAGCAGCCAACGACCCCTACGTTGGTTCAATGAGCAGTTCTTC
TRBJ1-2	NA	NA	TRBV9	CASSAIQAVGYTF	TGTGCCAGCAGCGCGATACAAGCAGTCGGCTACACCTTC
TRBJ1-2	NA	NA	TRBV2	CASSGFGFADYGYTF	TGTGCCAGCAGTGGGTTCGGGTTTGCTGACTATGGCTACACCTTC
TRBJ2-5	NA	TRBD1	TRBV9	CASSVQTGVAETQYF	TGTGCCAGCAGCGTCCAAACAGGGGTCGCAGAGACCCAGTACTTC
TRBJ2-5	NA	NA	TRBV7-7	CASSPGLETQYF	TGTGCCAGCAGCCCCGGGCTGGAGACCCAGTACTTC
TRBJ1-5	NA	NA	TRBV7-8	CASSSQAGENQPQHF	TGTGCCAGCAGCTCCCAAGCGGGGGAGAATCAGCCCCAGCATTTT
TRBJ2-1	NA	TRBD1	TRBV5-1	CASGPNRGRADEQFF	TGCGCCAGCGGACCAAACAGGGGGCGGGCGGATGAGCAGTTCTTC
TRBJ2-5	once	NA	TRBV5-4	CASSTRVSAQETQYF	TGTGCCAGCAGCACCAGGGTTAGCGCCCAAGAGACCCAGTACTTC
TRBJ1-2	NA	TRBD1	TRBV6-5	CASKVSGTANYGYTF	TGTGCCAGTAAAGTCTCCGGGACAGCTAACTATGGCTACACCTTC
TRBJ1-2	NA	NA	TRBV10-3	CAISETRDGRANYGYTF	TGTGCCATCAGTGAGACCCGGGACGGGAGAGCTAACTATGGCTACACCTTC